The entry below gives a single T cell receptor (beta chain) sequence along with its context. Its target is not known. The data were taken from a study of Ad26.COV2.S vaccination and SARS-CoV-2 variants. The study, taken as a whole, reports: The breadth of spike-specific CD8+ and CD4+ T cell responses after vaccination was reportedly substantial.

The germline CDR1 and CDR2 sequences are WSHSY and SAAADI. The CDR3 is 13 amino acids. Deletions cut 6 bases from V and 2 bases from J, with 10 bases between. Libraries were prepared by immunoSEQ multiplex PCR; TCRdb keeps only in-frame clonotypes and omits some of them. This sample yields 450,000 to 550,000 clones, of which roughly nine tenths are seen a single time; about 2.4% belongs to the top ten. Treatment here: approximately 18 received Ad26.COV2.S at low or high dose, single or two shots; several received placebo; per-sample allocation not given. On day 63 after the first injection, vaccine and placebo recipients gave samples. An adult aged 18-55 years in Boston served as the donor.

The source material was peripheral blood, sampled in a trial of Ad26.COV2.S vaccine versus placebo. This rearrangement joins TRBV10-2 to TRBJ2-5, with D maybe TRBD1 (5 bases). This sequence was found in a person aged 18-60 years who received the Ad26.COV2.S COVID-19 vaccine or a placebo. CDR3 coding DNA: TGCGCCAGCAGAATTGCAGGGCAAGAGACCCAGTACTTC. Encoded protein: CASRIAGQETQYF.